This T cell receptor beta chain was recorded in a study of blood T cell repertoires in COVID-19. Assay used: immunoSEQ multiplex PCR; TCRdb lists only in-frame clones, some missing. The sample has about 63,000 clones, about four fifths seen once. The ends were cut back, 2 bases at V and 4 bases at J, with 15 bases in the middle. The germline V gene encodes CDR1 MNHEY and CDR2 SVGAGI. The length of the CDR3 is 16 residues. Donors were grouped by their self-reported clinical history. This chain connects TRBV6-5 to TRBJ2-1, with a possible D match to TRBD1 (6 bases). Sequencing used PBMCs or T cells enriched from blood (not recorded which). The receptor was derived from a woman aged 40 to 50 with acute COVID-19. The CDR3 reads CASSYPPQGRYNEQFF. The CDR3 nucleotides are TGTGCCAGCAGTTACCCCCCACAGGGTCGATACAATGAGCAGTTCTTC.